The rows below give T cell receptor beta chains drawn from one sample of a study of blood T cell repertoires in COVID-19. Profiling relied on immunoSEQ multiplex PCR, and the TCRdb table lists in-frame clones only, not all of them. The sample consists of fewer than 85,000 clones, over 85% of them appearing once. The sequenced material came from peripheral blood. Every receptor here comes from a man aged 50-60 years with active COVID-19. CDR3s include the opening cysteine and the closing phenylalanine or tryptophan. The D gene is left open where the match is weak. Expanded clones are given a class, and other clones once, few, many or no size at all.

CDR3 DNA: TGTGCCAGCATCGAGAATACAGGCATCAATCAGCCCCAGCATTTT; CDR3 protein: CASIENTGINQPQHF; J gene: TRBJ1-5; D gene: NA; V gene: TRBV28; clone size: few
CDR3 DNA: TGTGCCAGCAGCTTTCTAGCGGGGGGCGAGCAGTACTTC; CDR3 protein: CASSFLAGGEQYF; J gene: TRBJ2-7; D gene: TRBD2; V gene: TRBV5-6; clone size: NA
CDR3 DNA: TGTGCACCTCCGGGGAGCCGAACGTCCCCAAGGTCACCCCTCCACTTT; CDR3 protein: CAPPGSRTSPRSPLHF; J gene: TRBJ1-6; D gene: NA; V gene: TRBV7-7; clone size: NA
CDR3 DNA: TGTGCCAGCAGCCCCCTCGGGAGTAGGGACACCGGGGAGCTGTTTTTT; CDR3 protein: CASSPLGSRDTGELFF; J gene: TRBJ2-2; D gene: NA; V gene: TRBV9; clone size: NA
CDR3 DNA: TGTGCCAGCAGCCAAGGATATAGGGGCACCTACGAGCAGTACTTC; CDR3 protein: CASSQGYRGTYEQYF; J gene: TRBJ2-7; D gene: NA; V gene: TRBV14; clone size: few
CDR3 DNA: TGCGCCAGCAGCCAAGAAGGAGGTTGCACAGATACGCAGTATTTT; CDR3 protein: CASSQEGGCTDTQYF; J gene: TRBJ2-3; D gene: NA; V gene: TRBV4-1; clone size: NA
CDR3 DNA: TGTGCCAGCAGCCCTGGGAGGGTTGGCGAGCAGTACTTC; CDR3 protein: CASSPGRVGEQYF; J gene: TRBJ2-7; D gene: TRBD2; V gene: TRBV5-4; clone size: NA
CDR3 DNA: TGTGCCAGCAGCCCTACAGGGGCCGATACGCAGTATTTT; CDR3 protein: CASSPTGADTQYF; J gene: TRBJ2-3; D gene: TRBD1; V gene: TRBV13; clone size: NA
CDR3 DNA: TGTGCCAGCGGGCCGACTAGCGCGAGAGGTACGCAGTATTTT; CDR3 protein: CASGPTSARGTQYF; J gene: TRBJ2-3; D gene: TRBD2; V gene: TRBV4-2; clone size: NA
CDR3 DNA: TGTGCCAGCAGTTTTATCGGGGTCACCGGGGAGCTGTTTTTT; CDR3 protein: CASSFIGVTGELFF; J gene: TRBJ2-2; D gene: NA; V gene: TRBV28; clone size: NA
CDR3 DNA: TGCGCCAGCAGCTTGGATTACAGGGGGCTCGACGAGCAGTACTTC; CDR3 protein: CASSLDYRGLDEQYF; J gene: TRBJ2-7; D gene: TRBD1; V gene: TRBV5-1; clone size: NA
CDR3 DNA: TGTGCCATCAGGTCACTAGCTGGCTCCTACAATGAGCAGTTCTTC; CDR3 protein: CAIRSLAGSYNEQFF; J gene: TRBJ2-1; D gene: NA; V gene: TRBV10-3; clone size: NA
CDR3 DNA: TGCGCCAGCAGATCAGGGACAGCGAACACTGAAGCTTTCTTT; CDR3 protein: CASRSGTANTEAFF; J gene: TRBJ1-1; D gene: TRBD1; V gene: TRBV5-1; clone size: NA
CDR3 DNA: TGTGCCAGCAGCCAACGGGGGAAAGCAGAAGCTTTCTTT; CDR3 protein: CASSQRGKAEAFF; J gene: TRBJ1-1; D gene: NA; V gene: TRBV3-1/TRBV3-2; clone size: NA
CDR3 DNA: TGTGCCAGCAGCTTTTCCCCGGGACAGGGTCTCACCTTC; CDR3 protein: CASSFSPGQGLTF; J gene: TRBJ1-2; D gene: TRBD1; V gene: TRBV11-2; clone size: NA
CDR3 DNA: TGTGCCAGCAGTGAATTTGGGAGACGTACTGGAAGGTATGGCTACACCTTC; CDR3 protein: CASSEFGRRTGRYGYTF; J gene: TRBJ1-2; D gene: NA; V gene: TRBV6-1; clone size: NA
CDR3 DNA: TGTGCCAGCAGCCTTTTAAGGGGGAGTGGCACTGAAGCTTTCTTT; CDR3 protein: CASSLLRGSGTEAFF; J gene: TRBJ1-1; D gene: NA; V gene: TRBV5-5; clone size: once
CDR3 DNA: TGTGCCAGCAGCCCAACATTAGGGCTTAGTAGGGGCCCGACAGATACGCAGTATTTT; CDR3 protein: CASSPTLGLSRGPTDTQYF; J gene: TRBJ2-3; D gene: NA; V gene: TRBV7-6; clone size: NA
CDR3 DNA: TGTGCCAGCAGCTTGACTAGCGGGAGTAGGGCAGATACGCAGTATTTT; CDR3 protein: CASSLTSGSRADTQYF; J gene: TRBJ2-3; D gene: TRBD2; V gene: TRBV7-9; clone size: NA
CDR3 DNA: TGCAGCCACCGAAGGGGGCACCAAGAGACCCAGTACTTC; CDR3 protein: CSHRRGHQETQYF; J gene: TRBJ2-5; D gene: TRBD1; V gene: TRBV29-1; clone size: NA
CDR3 DNA: TGTGCCAGCAGCTTAGTGGCCTCTGGGGCCAACGTCCTGACTTTC; CDR3 protein: CASSLVASGANVLTF; J gene: TRBJ2-6; D gene: NA; V gene: TRBV7-6; clone size: NA
CDR3 DNA: TGCGCCAGCAGCTTGGTGAAAGGGGGCGACGAGCAGTACTTC; CDR3 protein: CASSLVKGGDEQYF; J gene: TRBJ2-7; D gene: TRBD1; V gene: TRBV5-1; clone size: NA
CDR3 DNA: TGTGCCAGCAGCTTGGGAGTAAGCGGGAGCATCACAGATACGCAGTATTTT; CDR3 protein: CASSLGVSGSITDTQYF; J gene: TRBJ2-3; D gene: TRBD2; V gene: TRBV5-8; clone size: NA
CDR3 DNA: TGTGCCAGCACCCGAGGGGCGGGATCCTACGAGCAGTACTTC; CDR3 protein: CASTRGAGSYEQYF; J gene: TRBJ2-7; D gene: NA; V gene: TRBV7-9; clone size: NA
CDR3 DNA: TGTGCCAGTAGTTTGCGACAGTCTGACCCTTATGGCTACACCTTC; CDR3 protein: CASSLRQSDPYGYTF; J gene: TRBJ1-2; D gene: NA; V gene: TRBV19; clone size: NA
CDR3 DNA: TGTGCCAGCAGCGTAGGAGGAGGGCGCGCGAACAATGAGCAGTTCTTC; CDR3 protein: CASSVGGGRANNEQFF; J gene: TRBJ2-1; D gene: NA; V gene: TRBV9; clone size: NA
CDR3 DNA: TGTGCCAGCAGACCAAGGAGTGTAGCCTACAATGAGCAGTTCTTC; CDR3 protein: CASRPRSVAYNEQFF; J gene: TRBJ2-1; D gene: NA; V gene: TRBV28; clone size: NA
CDR3 DNA: TGTGCCAGCAGCTCGCGAGCCTGGGGGGGGTACAATGAGCAGTTCTTC; CDR3 protein: CASSSRAWGGYNEQFF; J gene: TRBJ2-1; D gene: TRBD2; V gene: TRBV27; clone size: NA
CDR3 DNA: TGCAGTGCTAAGAGGAATACGCAGTATTTT; CDR3 protein: CSAKRNTQYF; J gene: TRBJ2-3; D gene: NA; V gene: TRBV20-1; clone size: NA
CDR3 DNA: TGTGCCAGCAGTTTTAGCGGGGGGACTGGGGAGACCCAGTACTTC; CDR3 protein: CASSFSGGTGETQYF; J gene: TRBJ2-5; D gene: TRBD2; V gene: TRBV6-5; clone size: NA
CDR3 DNA: TGTGCCAGCAGCCAAGATAGCACAGGCAAAGCTTTCTTT; CDR3 protein: CASSQDSTGKAFF; J gene: TRBJ1-1; D gene: NA; V gene: TRBV3-1/TRBV3-2; clone size: NA
CDR3 DNA: TGTGCCACCTACGGGACAGGGTACACTGAAGCTTTCTTT; CDR3 protein: CATYGTGYTEAFF; J gene: TRBJ1-1; D gene: TRBD1; V gene: TRBV6-5; clone size: NA
CDR3 DNA: TGCAGTGTTGTCCATGAGGGAGGGGAGCTGTTTTTT; CDR3 protein: CSVVHEGGELFF; J gene: TRBJ2-2; D gene: NA; V gene: TRBV29-1; clone size: NA
CDR3 DNA: TGTGCCAGCAGCCCCCCTCGGGGGGATTCCTACGAGCAGTACTTC; CDR3 protein: CASSPPRGDSYEQYF; J gene: TRBJ2-7; D gene: TRBD2; V gene: TRBV7-9; clone size: NA
CDR3 DNA: TGTGCCACCCCCCGGCGGGGGCCCCCAGAGAGGTTCTACGAGCAGTACTTC; CDR3 protein: CATPRRGPPERFYEQYF; J gene: TRBJ2-7; D gene: NA; V gene: TRBV28; clone size: NA
CDR3 DNA: TGCGCCAGCAGTGAGAACCAGGGATTAACTGAAGCTTTCTTT; CDR3 protein: CASSENQGLTEAFF; J gene: TRBJ1-1; D gene: NA; V gene: TRBV10-1; clone size: once
CDR3 DNA: TGCGCCAGCAGCTTGGGGGAGGGTGAAAAACTGTTTTTT; CDR3 protein: CASSLGEGEKLFF; J gene: TRBJ1-4; D gene: NA; V gene: TRBV5-1; clone size: NA
CDR3 DNA: TGTGCCAGCAGTTTAGTCGGGTACAGGGGTTACGAGCAGTACTTC; CDR3 protein: CASSLVGYRGYEQYF; J gene: TRBJ2-7; D gene: TRBD1; V gene: TRBV27; clone size: NA
CDR3 DNA: TGTGCCAGCAGTACATGGGTGGGCAGGGACACCGGGGAGCTGTTTTTT; CDR3 protein: CASSTWVGRDTGELFF; J gene: TRBJ2-2; D gene: NA; V gene: TRBV5-4; clone size: NA
CDR3 DNA: TGTGCCAGCAGCCAAGATCGATGGGGCTTTGCGGGCTACACCTTC; CDR3 protein: CASSQDRWGFAGYTF; J gene: TRBJ1-2; D gene: NA; V gene: TRBV4-2; clone size: NA
CDR3 DNA: TGTGCCAGCAGCCCGGGACTTAAAGAGACCCAGTACTTC; CDR3 protein: CASSPGLKETQYF; J gene: TRBJ2-5; D gene: NA; V gene: TRBV11-2; clone size: NA
CDR3 DNA: TGCGCCAGCAGCCAAGCCATCCCCCAGGAGCGGGGGCCCCAGCATTTT; CDR3 protein: CASSQAIPQERGPQHF; J gene: TRBJ1-5; D gene: NA; V gene: TRBV4-1; clone size: NA
CDR3 DNA: TGTGCCAGTAGCCCCAGGGATTCTTATAATTCACCCCTCCACTTT; CDR3 protein: CASSPRDSYNSPLHF; J gene: TRBJ1-6; D gene: NA; V gene: TRBV19; clone size: NA
CDR3 DNA: TGTGCCAGCAGCCAAGGTTTGGGCGGGGGGCGGAATGAGCAGTTCTTC; CDR3 protein: CASSQGLGGGRNEQFF; J gene: TRBJ2-1; D gene: TRBD2; V gene: TRBV4-2; clone size: NA
CDR3 DNA: TGTGCCAGCTCCCCGACAGGGTGGGACGAGCAGTACTTC; CDR3 protein: CASSPTGWDEQYF; J gene: TRBJ2-7; D gene: TRBD1; V gene: TRBV28; clone size: medium-sized
CDR3 DNA: TGTGCCACCTCGACAGCGCAATTCTCTGGGGCCAACGTCCTGACTTTC; CDR3 protein: CATSTAQFSGANVLTF; J gene: TRBJ2-6; D gene: NA; V gene: TRBV19; clone size: NA
CDR3 DNA: TGTGCCAGCAGCAACCCAAAGGTAGCGTACGAGCAGTACTTC; CDR3 protein: CASSNPKVAYEQYF; J gene: TRBJ2-7; D gene: NA; V gene: TRBV21-1; clone size: NA
CDR3 DNA: TGTGCCAGCAGTTTAGCATTATATCAGCCCCAGCATTTT; CDR3 protein: CASSLALYQPQHF; J gene: TRBJ1-5; D gene: NA; V gene: TRBV12-3/TRBV12-4; clone size: NA
CDR3 DNA: TGTGCCAGCAGGGAGGTCCAGGGGGCTTACGGCTACACCTTC; CDR3 protein: CASREVQGAYGYTF; J gene: TRBJ1-2; D gene: TRBD1; V gene: TRBV2; clone size: NA
CDR3 DNA: TGTGCCAGCAGCTCCACCGGGACTAGCGGGGGGTGGGAGACCCAGTACTTC; CDR3 protein: CASSSTGTSGGWETQYF; J gene: TRBJ2-5; D gene: TRBD2; V gene: TRBV13; clone size: NA